The present TCR beta chain was sequenced within a study of blood T cell repertoires in COVID-19. Across the study: Sites across the United States, Italy and Spain contributed samples from acute and convalescent COVID-19.

The CDR3 runs to 14 residues. Germline lookup yields CDR1 SGHRS and CDR2 YFSETQ. The germline V and J ends were trimmed by 0 bases and 2 bases, with 5 bases remaining between them. In the original analysis: The authors estimated nucleated cell counts from reference gene primer amplification. The protocol was immunoSEQ multiplex PCR, while the TCRdb copy is restricted to in-frame clones and leaves out a portion. That table furnishes V, J and clone size, whereas the DNA furnished D and trimming. The table includes about 220,000 clones, about three quarters detected once. The chain carries TRBV5-1 and TRBJ1-4; D might be TRBD1 (5 bases). This receptor was identified in a woman aged 70 to 79 with acute or convalescent COVID-19. The material sequenced was peripheral blood. In nucleotides, the CDR3 is TGCGCCAGCAGCTTGGGGGGCACTAATGAAAAACTGTTTTTT. Translation gives CASSLGGTNEKLFF.